The 23 T cell receptor beta chains listed next were all sequenced from one sample in a study of spatial heterogeneity in lung cancer. Regarding time point: sample taken at primary tumor resection. Material for sequencing was whole RNA from tumor, nontumor lung or frozen PBMC, left unsorted. TCRdb recomputed calls from the 5' RACE reads with MiXCR, one row per CDR3 protein. Of approximately 44,000 distinct CDR3 sequences detected, roughly an eighth appear once; the ten largest clones hold about 57%. Sequenced here: PBMCs, sampled at surgery. The receptors derive from a male donor with early-stage non-small cell lung cancer.

This chain links TRBV7-9 with TRBJ2-5; 7 nucleotides align to TRBD1. CDR3 size: 13 residues. Trimming removed 6 bases from V and 4 bases from J; junction bases left unmatched: 5. Germline CDR1 reads SEHNR; CDR2 reads FQNEAQ (reference sequence). CDR3 DNA: TGTGCCAGCAGTCGACAGGGAAGAGAGACCCAGTACTTC. It yields the protein CASSRQGRETQYF.

This clonotype was picked up a small number of times. The gene calls are TRBV12-3 or TRBV12-4 and TRBJ2-5, with D perhaps matching TRBD1 (5 bases). This CDR3 spans 14 amino acids. The germline V and J ends were trimmed by 5 bases and 5 bases, with 15 bases remaining between them. The CDR3 DNA reads as TGTGCCAGCAGTCCGTCGTGGGCAGGGGAGACCCAGTACTTC. Residues: CASSPSWAGETQYF.

The rearrangement uses TRBV6-2 or TRBV6-3 and TRBJ2-1, with no clear D. The CDR3 sequence is 14 residues long. Germline V gene sequence: CDR1 MNHEY, CDR2 SVGEGT. V was clipped by 2 bases and J by 9 bases, with 14 bases between them. As DNA, the CDR3 is TGTGCCAGCAGTTACATGGCGCTAGTAGGTGAGCAGTTCTTC. Residues: CASSYMALVGEQFF.

This clonotype was counted at least ten times. The chain employs TRBV10-3 and TRBJ2-3, with D perhaps being TRBD1 or TRBD2 (6 bases each). Germline V CDR1 and CDR2: ENHRY, SYGVKD. The CDR3 has 13 amino acids. Trimming took off 8 bases at V and 4 bases at J, with 13 bases between the two ends. The CDR3 is CAISSGGPDTQYF. The CDR3 DNA is TGTGCCATCTCGTCCGGGGGCCCAGATACGCAGTATTTT.

This clonotype was found many times. V and J are TRBV28 and TRBJ1-1, with TRBD1 identical over 9 bases. The CDR3 consists of 15 residues. Germline loops: CDR1 MDHEN, CDR2 SYDVKM. The ends lost 5 bases at V and 2 bases at J; junction bases unmatched: 6. CDR3 loop: CASSLSTGGNTEAFF. The CDR3 bases are TGTGCCAGCAGTCTCTCGACAGGGGGAAACACTGAAGCTTTCTTT.

This clonotype was recorded many times. V and J are TRBV6-5 and TRBJ2-1; the D is unclear. Trimming took off 0 bases at V and 3 bases at J, with 6 bases between the two ends. Germline values: CDR1 MNHEY, CDR2 SVGAGI. This CDR3 spans 14 amino acids. The CDR3, as DNA: TGTGCCAGCAGTTACTCTTTAGGCTACAATGAGCAGTTCTTC. Translated: CASSYSLGYNEQFF.

In its sample, this clonotype was seen a few times. The rearrangement links TRBV7-8 to TRBJ2-3; 8 bases align to TRBD2. The CDR3 contains 14 residues. Looked up from germline, CDR1 is SGHVS and CDR2 is FQNEAQ. After removal of 3 bases from V and 3 bases from J, the junction contained 2 bases not matched to a gene. The CDR3 bases are TGTGCCAGCAGCTTTAGCGGGGTGACAGATACGCAGTATTTT. Its translation is CASSFSGVTDTQYF.

The gene calls are TRBV30 and TRBJ2-1; D perhaps matches TRBD2 (6 bases). The CDR3 has 16 amino acids. V shed 1 base and J shed 0 bases, with 13 bases lying between them. Germline values: CDR1 GTSNPN, CDR2 SVGIG (reference sequence). Written as DNA, the CDR3 is TGTGCCTGGAGTGCCGGGGGTTACAGCTCCTACAATGAGCAGTTCTTC. Translation: CAWSAGGYSSYNEQFF.

In this sample, this clonotype turned up a few times. This chain joins TRBV5-1 and TRBJ2-6; D remains unclear. The V end lost 6 bases, the J end lost 2 bases, and 9 bases lay between the germline ends. Germline V gene sequence: CDR1 SGHRS, CDR2 YFSETQ. The CDR3 runs 14 residues. CDR3 nucleotides: TGCGCCAGCATGGGGATCGCTGGGGCCAACGTCCTGACTTTC. It specifies CASMGIAGANVLTF. The whole variable domain, remainder taken from reference TRBV5-1 and TRBJ2-6, is KAGVTQTPRYLIKTRGQQVTLSCSPISGHRSVSWYQQTPGQGLQFLFEYFSETQRNKGNFPGRFSGRQFSNSRSEMNVSTLELGDSALYLCASMGIAGANVLTFGAGSRLTVL.

The CDR3 region is CASRRTSGWGETQYF. In DNA, the CDR3 is TGTGCCAGCAGACGGACTAGCGGCTGGGGAGAGACCCAGTACTTC. V and J are TRBV2 and TRBJ2-5, with 10 bases aligning to TRBD2. V trimming: 6 bases; J trimming: 4 bases; junction bases outside the gene matches: 8. CDR3 length equals 15 residues. Germline lookup yields CDR1 SNHLY and CDR2 FYNNEI.

This clonotype has only a few counts. This chain connects TRBV6-1 to TRBJ1-2, with 12 bases lining up with TRBD1. Germline V CDR1 and CDR2: MNHNS, SASEGT. The CDR3 loop spans 17 amino acids. The J segment lost 4 bases and the V segment lost 0 bases, leaving 6 bases of the junction unmatched. CDR3: CASSEALGTGGSYGYTF. In DNA form, the CDR3 reads TGTGCCAGCAGTGAAGCGCTTGGGACAGGGGGCAGCTATGGCTACACCTTC.

This clonotype appeared a single time. The V gene is TRBV30, the J gene TRBJ1-2; 7 bases line up with TRBD1. From germline, CDR1 is GTSNPN and CDR2 SVGIG (reference sequence). This CDR3 has 13 amino acids. Trimming removed 4 bases from V and 3 bases from J; junction bases left unmatched: 5. Written as DNA, the CDR3 is TGTGCCTGGAACAGAGACAGGGACTATGGCTACACCTTC. Its protein is CAWNRDRDYGYTF.

The chain couples TRBV18 to TRBJ1-3; no definite D call. Trimming stripped 6 bases from V and 0 bases from J, with 12 bases between. The CDR3 runs to 15 residues. Germline values: CDR1 KGHSH, CDR2 LQKENI. The CDR3 nucleotides read TGTGCCAGCTCCCCGACACCGATCTCTGGAAACACCATATATTTT. Residues: CASSPTPISGNTIYF.

This chain joins TRBV29-1 and TRBJ1-4; tentative D call: TRBD1 (5 bases). Germline V gives CDR1 SQVTM, CDR2 ANQGSEA. The V end lost 4 bases, the J end lost 4 bases, and 10 bases lay between the germline ends. The CDR3 consists of 13 residues. Here the CDR3 DNA reads TGCAGCGTTGCCGACAGCCGTAATGAAAAACTGTTTTTT. Its protein is CSVADSRNEKLFF.

This rearrangement joins TRBV29-1 to TRBJ2-7; D is unclear. The CDR3 sequence is 13 residues long. The V gene's germline CDR1 is SQVTM and CDR2 ANQGSEA. Trimming took 4 bases from V and 2 from J, leaving 12 bases between them. CDR3 nucleotide sequence: TGCAGCGTTGGAAGGGAAGAAACCTACGAGCAGTACTTC. It is translated as CSVGREETYEQYF.

The chain carries TRBV20-1 and TRBJ1-2; D is possibly TRBD1 (6 bases). The CDR3 has 13 amino acids. V lost 3 bases, J lost 1 base, and 9 bases lay in between. Germline CDR1 DFQATT, CDR2 SNEGSKA (reference sequence). The CDR3 DNA follows: TGCAGTGCTAGGGAGGGGGTTAACTATGGCTACACCTTC. Translation: CSAREGVNYGYTF.

The chain employs TRBV6-2 or TRBV6-3 and TRBJ2-7, with a possible D match to TRBD2 (5 bases). In germline, CDR1 is MNHEY, CDR2 SVGEGT. Trimming took off 6 bases at V and 2 bases at J, with 14 bases between the two ends. This CDR3 contains 14 residues. CDR3 residues: CASRPSGSPYEQYF. The CDR3 nucleotides read TGTGCCAGCAGGCCGAGCGGAAGTCCCTACGAGCAGTACTTC.

This clonotype turned up a few times. The gene calls are TRBV4-1 and TRBJ2-4, with D possibly TRBD2 on 6 matching bases. The germline V gene encodes CDR1 MGHRA and CDR2 YSYEKL. This CDR3 spans 19 amino acids. V was pared by 1 base and J by 2 bases, with 21 bases between. CDR3 sequence: CASSQGAVPGRRTKNIQYF. CDR3 DNA sequence: TGCGCCAGCAGCCAAGGCGCAGTACCGGGGAGGAGGACCAAAAACATTCAGTACTTC.

The J gene is TRBJ2-7, the V gene TRBV7-9, with a weak D call TRBD2 (6 bases). Trimming stripped 3 bases from V and 4 bases from J, with 16 bases between. The CDR3 loop spans 15 amino acids. Germline V gene lookup returns CDR1 SEHNR and CDR2 FQNEAQ (reference sequence). DNA of the CDR3: TGTGCCAGCAGCTTGCCGTGGCAGGGAGGTTACGAGCAGTACTTC. It yields the protein CASSLPWQGGYEQYF.

This clonotype appeared many times. The rearrangement uses TRBV7-6 and TRBJ1-1; D might be TRBD1 (5 bases). The germline V gene has CDR1 SGHVS and CDR2 FNYEAQ. V was shortened by 3 bases and J by 3 bases, with 14 bases between the two germline ends. The CDR3 has 15 amino acids. CDR3 in amino acids: CASSFQRRGHTEAFF. CDR3 sequence (DNA): TGTGCCAGCAGCTTTCAGAGAAGGGGCCACACTGAAGCTTTCTTT.

The V and J genes are TRBV6-2 or TRBV6-3 and TRBJ2-7; TRBD1 is a possible D gene (6 bases). CDR3 size: 14 residues. Between the trimmed V and J ends, which lost 5 bases and 2 bases, there was a span of 13 bases. Per germline, CDR1 MNHEY and CDR2 SVGEGT. The CDR3 loop reads CASSMLSGAYEQYF. CDR3 DNA sequence: TGTGCCAGCAGTATGCTATCAGGGGCCTACGAGCAGTACTTC.

This clonotype was counted at least ten times. This sequence joins TRBV6-2 or TRBV6-3 and TRBJ1-1, with D possibly matching TRBD1 (6 bases). CDR3 size: 13 residues. CDR1 is MNHEY, CDR2 SVGEGT, per germline. V was clipped by 9 bases and J by 1 base, with 12 bases between them. The CDR3 loop reads CASSGTPNTEAFF. CDR3 nucleotide sequence: TGTGCCAGTTCCGGGACACCGAACACTGAAGCTTTCTTT.

In this sample, this clonotype turned up a few times. This chain connects TRBV5-1 to TRBJ1-1; possible D gene TRBD1, 5 bases. This CDR3 has 15 amino acids. Germline V lookup: CDR1 SGHRS, CDR2 YFSETQ. Trimming took 4 bases from V and 1 from J, leaving 14 bases between them. The CDR3 DNA follows: TGCGCCAGCAGCCGTGAGGCAGGGCCGAACACTGAAGCTTTCTTT. Its translation is CASSREAGPNTEAFF.